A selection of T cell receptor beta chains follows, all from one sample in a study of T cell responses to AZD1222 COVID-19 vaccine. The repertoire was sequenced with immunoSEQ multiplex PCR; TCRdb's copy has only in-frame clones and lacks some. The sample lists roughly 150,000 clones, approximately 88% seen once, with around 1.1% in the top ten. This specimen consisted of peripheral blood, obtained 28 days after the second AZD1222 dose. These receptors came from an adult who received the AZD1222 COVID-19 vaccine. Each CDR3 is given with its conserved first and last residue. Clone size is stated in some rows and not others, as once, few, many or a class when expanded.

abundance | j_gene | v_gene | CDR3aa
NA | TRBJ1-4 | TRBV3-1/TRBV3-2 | CASSQRGTNEKLFF
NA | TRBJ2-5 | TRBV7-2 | CASSFDAGGLGETQYF
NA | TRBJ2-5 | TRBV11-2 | CASSFPGLAGGEETQYF
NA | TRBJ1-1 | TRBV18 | CASSPRRDTEAFF
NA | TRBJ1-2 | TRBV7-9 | CASSPTLEHPYGYTF
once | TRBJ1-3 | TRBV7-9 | CASAQGGAGNTIYF
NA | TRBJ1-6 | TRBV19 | CASSILPSTGLRSPLHF
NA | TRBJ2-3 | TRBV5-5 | CASSFRHEMSTDTQYF
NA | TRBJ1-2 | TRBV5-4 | CASSWWVGGSVYGYTF
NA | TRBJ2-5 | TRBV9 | CASSVAPSGGGETQYF
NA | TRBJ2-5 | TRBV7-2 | CASSGFLRTGEETQYF
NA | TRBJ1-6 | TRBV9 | CASSVQGEGSPLHF
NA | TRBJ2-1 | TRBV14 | CASSQVGREQFF
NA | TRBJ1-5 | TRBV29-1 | CSVLEDYSNQPQHF
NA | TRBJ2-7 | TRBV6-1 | CASSEGETGGEEQYF
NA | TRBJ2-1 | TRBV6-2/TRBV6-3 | CASSYARGLLEIRNEQFF
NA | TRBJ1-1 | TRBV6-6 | CASLRRPNTEAFF
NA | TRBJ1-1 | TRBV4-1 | CASSLNTGGTEAFF
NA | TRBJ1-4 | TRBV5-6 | CASSQSGLDEKLFF
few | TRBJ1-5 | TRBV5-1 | CASSFWGGGNQPQHF
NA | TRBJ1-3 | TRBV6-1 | CASSERERSGNTIYF
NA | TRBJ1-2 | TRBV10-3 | CAISEDRDGYTF
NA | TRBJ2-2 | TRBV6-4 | CASSQSGTGELFF
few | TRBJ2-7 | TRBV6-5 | CASTGAGNPYEQYF
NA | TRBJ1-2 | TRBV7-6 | CASSPGINYGYTF
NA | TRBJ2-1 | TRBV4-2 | CASTPEGAFNEQFF
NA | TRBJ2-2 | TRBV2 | CASRDQGANTGELFF
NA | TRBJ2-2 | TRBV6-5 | CASRPQGSSGELFF